This passage covers 19 T cell receptor beta chains from one sample sequenced in a study of blood T cell repertoires in COVID-19. Produced via immunoSEQ multiplex PCR; TCRdb's table is partial and in-frame only. The sample records roughly 6,700 clones, nearly 90% being singletons. The sequenced sample consisted of peripheral blood. All receptors derive from a human donor in a cohort sampled during active COVID-19.

This chain joins TRBV6-5 and TRBJ2-2; 9 bases fit TRBD1. This CDR3 is built from 15 residues. CDR1 is MNHEY, CDR2 SVGAGI, per germline. With 5 bases clipped from V and 6 bases from J, the junction kept 7 bases outside the gene matches. This CDR3 reads CASSTGGYSSGELFF. CDR3 coding DNA: TGTGCCAGCAGTACAGGGGGCTATTCATCCGGGGAGCTGTTTTTT.

J is TRBJ2-3 and V is TRBV10-2, with 10 nucleotides matching TRBD1. CDR1 WSHSY and CDR2 SAAADI come from the germline V gene. J was trimmed by 2 bases and V by 7 bases; bases with no gene match: 9. The CDR3 length is 16 residues. CDR3 residues: CASTYSGTGATDTQYF. In nucleotides, the CDR3 is TGCGCCAGCACCTACTCCGGGACAGGGGCCACAGATACGCAGTATTTT.

This clone was picked up a small number of times. The chain joins TRBV3-1 (or the pseudogene TRBV3-2) to TRBJ2-7; 9 bases are shared with TRBD2. Unmatched junction bases numbered 10, after V lost 6 bases and J lost 4 bases. CDR3 length: 15 residues. Germline V gene data show CDR1 as LGHDT and CDR2 as YNNKEL (reference sequence). The CDR3 here is CASSHLAGARYEQYF. CDR3 nucleotides: TGTGCCAGCAGTCACTTAGCGGGAGCTCGGTACGAGCAGTACTTC.

This clone appeared a few times. This chain links TRBV7-8 with TRBJ1-5; D is uncertain. This CDR3 contains 13 residues. Trimming took off 5 bases at V and 4 bases at J, with 9 bases between the two ends. The germline V gene encodes CDR1 SGHVS and CDR2 FQNEAQ. This CDR3 reads CASSVYRNQPQHF. The CDR3 nucleotides are TGTGCCAGCAGCGTATATCGGAATCAGCCCCAGCATTTT.

In its sample, this clone was seen a few times. The chain has TRBV6-5 and TRBJ2-7; D is ambiguous. This CDR3 region has 14 residues. Per the germline V gene, CDR1 is MNHEY and CDR2 is SVGAGI. V lost 11 bases to trimming and J lost 2 bases, with 19 bases between them. The CDR3 loop is CAGAPRPRTYEQYF. The CDR3 DNA reads TGTGCCGGCGCGCCTAGACCGAGAACCTACGAGCAGTACTTC.

The chain couples TRBV5-1 to TRBJ2-3, with D perhaps matching TRBD2 (6 bases). Germline CDR1 SGHRS, CDR2 YFSETQ. This CDR3 is built from 18 residues. V was trimmed by 0 bases and J by 2 bases, leaving 19 bases between them. In DNA form, the CDR3 reads TGCGCCAGCAGCTTGGGAGGGTCGGGGGACGGCCCCACAGATACGCAGTATTTT. Translating gives CASSLGGSGDGPTDTQYF.

V gene TRBV4-1 combines with J gene TRBJ1-6, with 8 nucleotides matching TRBD1. In germline, CDR1 is MGHRA, CDR2 YSYEKL. This CDR3 region has 16 residues. V was pared by 0 bases and J by 11 bases, with 9 bases of the junction left unmatched. CDR3 sequence reads: CASSQEAGTGLTPLHF. The CDR3 DNA is TGCGCCAGCAGCCAAGAAGCCGGGACAGGTTTGACACCCCTCCACTTT.

This clone was found a few times. The chain combines TRBV7-2 with TRBJ2-1; the D gene is possibly TRBD2 (5 bases). The V end was cut by 5 bases, the J end by 6 bases, with 23 bases between. Germline V gene data show CDR1 as SGHTA and CDR2 as FQGNSA. This CDR3 comprises 17 residues. The CDR3 DNA sequence: TGTGCCAGCAGCCCCGCCGCCCAGCGGCGGAGAGGCAATGAGCAGTTCTTC. It yields the protein CASSPAAQRRRGNEQFF.

This clone was observed once. The J gene is TRBJ2-7, the V gene TRBV6-2 or TRBV6-3; a possible D gene is TRBD1 (5 bases). V was clipped by 0 bases and J by 7 bases, with 25 bases between them. Germline V gene lookup returns CDR1 MNHEY and CDR2 SVGEGT. The CDR3 consists of 18 residues. In DNA form, the CDR3 reads TGTGCCAGCAGTTACTCGTCGGCTTCGACAGTCAAGGTGTGGGAGCAGTACTTC. Amino acids: CASSYSSASTVKVWEQYF.

This clone was counted a few times. The chain uses TRBV14 and TRBJ1-5, with no clear D. The V and J ends lost 0 bases and 10 bases respectively, with 10 bases between them. This CDR3 is 13 amino acids long. Per the germline V gene, CDR1 is SGHDN and CDR2 is FVKESK. CDR3 in DNA: TGTGCCAGCAGCCAAGATCGGGGAAGACCCCAGCATTTT. Translating it yields CASSQDRGRPQHF.

The V and J genes are TRBV28 and TRBJ1-1, with D possibly being TRBD1 (6 bases). The CDR3 contains 16 residues. Trimming took off 2 bases at V and 13 bases at J, with 26 bases between the two ends. CDR1 is MDHEN, CDR2 SYDVKM, per germline. The CDR3 sequence: CASSLGAGVGLFGDFF. The DNA for the CDR3 is TGTGCCAGCAGTTTAGGAGCAGGGGTTGGGCTATTTGGCGATTTCTTT.

The chain links TRBV5-1 to TRBJ1-1; D is possibly TRBD1 (5 bases). The V gene's germline CDR1 is SGHRS and CDR2 YFSETQ. The CDR3 length is 16 residues. Trimming pared 4 bases from V and 4 bases from J, leaving 20 bases between. In nucleotides, the CDR3 is TGCGCCAGCAGCCTACGTCCGGACATAAGGGGCACTGAAGCTTTCTTT. This codes for CASSLRPDIRGTEAFF.

This chain connects TRBV28 to TRBJ2-7, with 11 bases that match TRBD2. The trim removed 2 bases at V and 4 bases at J, leaving 4 bases unmatched. This CDR3 contains 15 residues. In germline, CDR1 is MDHEN, CDR2 SYDVKM. CDR3 nucleotide sequence: TGTGCCAGCAGTTTAACGGGACTAGCGGCGTACGAGCAGTACTTC. Protein sequence: CASSLTGLAAYEQYF.

This chain connects TRBV18 to TRBJ2-1, with 9 bases matching TRBD2. The CDR3 length is 15 residues. Trimming took 6 bases from V and 15 from J; bases not matched to a gene: 18. The germline gives CDR1 KGHSH, CDR2 LQKENI. Here the CDR3 DNA reads TGTGCCAGCTCCGAAACGGGACTAGCAGATCACAGGCCGTTCTTC. It encodes CASSETGLADHRPFF.

J is TRBJ1-2 and V is TRBV27; 8 nucleotides line up with TRBD1. Germline CDR1 is MNHEY and CDR2 is SMNVEV (reference sequence). The CDR3 spans 13 residues. With 3 bases clipped from V and 10 bases from J, the junction kept 7 bases outside the gene matches. In DNA form, the CDR3 reads TGTGCCAGCAGTTTTTACCCCCAGGGGGCCTACACCTTC. Translated, it gives CASSFYPQGAYTF.

The gene calls are TRBV6-5 and TRBJ1-4, with D perhaps TRBD1 (5 bases). Trimming took off 6 bases at V and 4 bases at J, with 15 bases between the two ends. The germline V gene has CDR1 MNHEY and CDR2 SVGAGI. The CDR3 totals 15 residues. The DNA of the CDR3 is TGTGCCAGCAGGCTCATCGGCCAGGGTAATGAAAAACTGTTTTTT. Translation gives CASRLIGQGNEKLFF.

This clone has only a few counts. The J gene is TRBJ1-4, the V gene TRBV7-9; D perhaps matches TRBD1 (5 bases). V was shortened by 1 base and J by 10 bases, with 22 bases between the two germline ends. The germline V gene encodes CDR1 SEHNR and CDR2 FQNEAQ (reference sequence). This CDR3 region has 17 residues. The CDR3, as DNA: TGTGCCAGCAGCTTAGGACCGCGGGACGCGGGCCTCGGAAAACTGTTTTTT. Protein: CASSLGPRDAGLGKLFF.

This rearrangement joins TRBV19 to TRBJ2-5, with D possibly being TRBD1 (6 bases). The CDR3 extends over 14 amino acids. Per germline, CDR1 LNHDA and CDR2 SQIVND (reference sequence). Trimming took off 3 bases at V and 5 bases at J, with 13 bases between the two ends. The CDR3 spells CASSIFRGFETQYF. The DNA for the CDR3 is TGTGCCAGTAGTATCTTCAGGGGATTTGAGACCCAGTACTTC.

With respect to this clone: A junction end diverges from the germline sequence, so it may reflect a read error. The chain employs TRBV7-7 and TRBJ2-5; perhaps TRBD1 as D (7 bases). CDR1 and CDR2 (germline): SSHAT, FNYEAQ (reference sequence). CDR3 size: 15 residues. The chain's CDR3 is CASSLGGGAGETQYF. The DNA of the CDR3 is TGTGCTAGCAGCTTAGGAGGGGGCGCTGGGGAGACCCAGTACTTC.